This T cell receptor (beta chain) was found in a study of patients and donors after allogeneic stem cell transplantation. TCRdb reanalysed the RT-PCR reads using MiXCR and keeps one entry per CDR3 protein. The data show 410,000 or so distinct CDR3 sequences, with roughly 16% seen just once and roughly 7.2% held by the top ten. Per germline, CDR1 LNHNV and CDR2 YYDKDF (reference sequence). This CDR3 has 15 residues. V was cut by 0 bases and J by 0 bases, with 8 bases left in between. This clonotype has ten or more counts. The rearrangement joins TRBV15 to TRBJ1-1; D ambiguous. The sample taken for sequencing was blood, either unsorted or a sorted T cell fraction (not recorded which). The sequence derives from a human donor who was either an allogeneic HSCT recipient or a stem cell or donor lymphocyte infusion donor (not recorded which). It is not recorded whose cells these are; they may come from a transplant donor. The DNA of the CDR3 is TGTGCCACCAGCAGAGACCGCGGGGTGAACACTGAAGCTTTCTTT. Translation: CATSRDRGVNTEAFF.